This record concerns one T cell receptor beta chain sequence. Its antigen is as yet unknown. This CDR3 has 14 amino acids. The ends were cut back, 5 bases at V and 6 bases at J, with 17 bases in the middle. In germline, CDR1 is MNHNY, CDR2 SVGAGI (reference sequence). The sample belongs to a study of T-cell memory formation after mild COVID-19. Study as a whole: TCR clusters largely stayed donor specific. Study results and limitations: Largely, contracting CD4+ clones fell within CM and EM, and contracting CD8+ clones within EMRA.

A 5'RACE reaction primed in the constant segment made cDNA libraries of TCR alpha and TCR beta, and these carried sample barcodes and UMIs. TCRdb reprocessed the 5' RACE reads with MiXCR, giving one entry per CDR3 protein. Of about 350,000 distinct CDR3 sequences in the sample, roughly 13% were seen once. The sequence was obtained from a man between 18 and 29 years old who had mild COVID-19 (a few samples of this study predate the infection). Cell type and time point are not known. This chain uses TRBV6-6 with TRBJ2-7; D uncertain. The sample consisted of PBMCs or a T cell subset sorted from them (not recorded which). In nucleotides, the CDR3 is TGTGCCAGCAGTACCAATCTCGGTCTGTCCGAGCAGTACTTC. It translates to CASSTNLGLSEQYF.